Listed below are T cell receptor beta chains from one sample, sequenced in a study of immune evolution from preneoplasia to lung adenocarcinoma. TCRdb keeps only in-frame clones here, not all; method: immunoSEQ multiplex PCR. The sample has 6,500 to 7,500 clones; about 79% are singletons. The sequenced material came from FFPE invasive lung adenocarcinoma tissue. The receptor set was obtained from a person aged 40-50 years with lung adenocarcinoma. The CDR3 runs from the conserved cysteine through the conserved F or W. The order of the fields is V gene, J gene, CDR3 protein.

v_gene: TRBV11-2
j_gene: TRBJ2-7
CDR3aa: CASSFGTGGEQYF

v_gene: TRBV30
j_gene: TRBJ1-1
CDR3aa: CAWSRRQGDTEAFF

v_gene: TRBV27
j_gene: TRBJ1-2
CDR3aa: CASSSTGGGYGYTF

v_gene: TRBV6-5
j_gene: TRBJ1-2
CDR3aa: CASSLQGNYGYTF

v_gene: TRBV7-2
j_gene: TRBJ1-2
CDR3aa: CASSFDGRTYTF

v_gene: TRBV5-6
j_gene: TRBJ1-1
CDR3aa: CASSFIQNTEAFF

v_gene: TRBV7-2
j_gene: TRBJ1-2
CDR3aa: CASSNMGLQSGYTF

v_gene: TRBV10-3
j_gene: TRBJ2-2
CDR3aa: CATKPWASWNTGELFF

v_gene: TRBV7-2
j_gene: TRBJ1-2
CDR3aa: CASSSQSTGYYGYTF

v_gene: TRBV6-6
j_gene: TRBJ1-5
CDR3aa: CASRGSTGNQPQHF

v_gene: TRBV10-3
j_gene: TRBJ1-5
CDR3aa: CAISEEGNQPQHF

v_gene: TRBV28
j_gene: TRBJ2-7
CDR3aa: CASSPHSESYEQYF

v_gene: TRBV2
j_gene: TRBJ2-1
CDR3aa: CASRLDRVGEQFF

v_gene: TRBV7-9
j_gene: TRBJ1-4
CDR3aa: CASSFFAGQDEKLFF

v_gene: TRBV18
j_gene: TRBJ1-2
CDR3aa: CASSPPEVWVGYTF

v_gene: TRBV7-9
j_gene: TRBJ2-7
CDR3aa: CASSPVSRGRTYEQYF

v_gene: TRBV7-9
j_gene: TRBJ2-5
CDR3aa: CASSIQGAPAETQYF

v_gene: TRBV7-9
j_gene: TRBJ2-4
CDR3aa: CASSWGTSGNYAKNIQYF

v_gene: TRBV18
j_gene: TRBJ2-5
CDR3aa: CASSPETGGQTQYF

v_gene: TRBV19
j_gene: TRBJ1-1
CDR3aa: CASSIWGTNTEAFF

v_gene: TRBV6-5
j_gene: TRBJ2-5
CDR3aa: CASSGTAQETQYF

v_gene: TRBV6-6
j_gene: TRBJ1-6
CDR3aa: CASSPEHRGKNSPLHF

v_gene: TRBV19
j_gene: TRBJ1-4
CDR3aa: CASSSSSPTNEKLFF

v_gene: TRBV7-3
j_gene: TRBJ1-2
CDR3aa: CASSSGLNYGYTF

v_gene: TRBV23-1
j_gene: TRBJ2-5
CDR3aa: CARPVDSSSGETQYF

v_gene: TRBV5-1
j_gene: TRBJ2-2
CDR3aa: CASSGWGNTGELFF

v_gene: TRBV10-3
j_gene: TRBJ2-2
CDR3aa: CATQGNTGELFF

v_gene: TRBV5-4
j_gene: TRBJ1-2
CDR3aa: CASSSDRIAYGYTF

v_gene: TRBV14
j_gene: TRBJ2-5
CDR3aa: CASSQVFQTQYF

v_gene: TRBV4-1
j_gene: TRBJ1-1
CDR3aa: CASSRRDRAEKMNTEAFF

v_gene: TRBV10-2
j_gene: TRBJ1-3
CDR3aa: CASSLGRGSGNTIYF

v_gene: TRBV11-2
j_gene: TRBJ2-3
CDR3aa: CASSLSPDSGSTDTQYF